Listed here are 30 T cell receptor beta chains from one sample, sequenced in a study of T cell repertoires in cytomegalovirus infection. Using its own MiXCR run on the reads, TCRdb lists one record per CDR3 protein. The table includes about 260,000 distinct CDR3 sequences, 9.1% detected once. The sequencing sample was made of PBMCs. These receptors originate from a human donor in good health (CMV status not recorded). Some clones in this sample may be carry-over from other donors' samples.

The rearrangement uses TRBV20-1 and TRBJ2-1; maybe TRBD2 (5 bases). The CDR3 has 16 amino acids. Germline CDR1 DFQATT, CDR2 SNEGSKA (reference sequence). Trimming pared 1 base from V and 7 bases from J, leaving 20 bases between. The CDR3 DNA follows: TGCAGTGCTAGAGTAATCAAGCGGCTAGATGGGAATGAGCAGTTCTTC. Its protein product is CSARVIKRLDGNEQFF.

This clonotype was found a few times. The rearrangement joins TRBV3-1 to TRBJ2-2; 7 bases map to TRBD2. The CDR3 extends over 17 amino acids. CDR1 and CDR2 from the germline V gene are LGHDT and YNNKEL (reference sequence). The J segment lost 1 base and the V segment lost 3 bases, leaving 8 bases of the junction unmatched. For the CDR3, the DNA is TGTGCCAGCAGCCAGGCCGGCGGGAGATTGAACACCGGGGAGCTGTTTTTT. Its protein is CASSQAGGRLNTGELFF. Using reference TRBV3-1 and TRBJ2-2 for the parts outside the CDR3, the full variable domain is DTAVSQTPKYLVTQMGNDKSIKCEQNLGHDTMYWYKQDSKKFLKIMFSYNNKELIINETVPNRFSPKSPDKAHLNLHINSLELGDSAVYFCASSQAGGRLNTGELFFGEGSRLTVL.

This clonotype was picked up many times. This chain joins TRBV19 and TRBJ1-6; 8 bases are shared with TRBD1. The CDR3 runs to 15 residues. CDR1 and CDR2 from the germline V gene are LNHDA and SQIVND (reference sequence). V was clipped by 5 bases and J by 10 bases; unmatched bases: 10. The CDR3 loop is CASSPPGQGASPLHF. The CDR3 region has the DNA TGTGCCAGTAGTCCCCCCGGACAGGGAGCGTCACCCCTCCACTTT.

This clonotype appeared a few times. This chain connects TRBV7-6 to TRBJ2-6; D remains ambiguous. This CDR3 spans 16 amino acids. Trimming took off 1 base at V and 1 base at J, with 8 bases between the two ends. Germline lookup yields CDR1 SGHVS and CDR2 FNYEAQ. CDR3 in amino acids: CASSLGTGSGANVLTF. The CDR3 nucleotides are TGTGCCAGCAGCTTAGGGACGGGTTCTGGGGCCAACGTCCTGACTTTC.

This clonotype was seen repeatedly, ten times or more. This chain links TRBV7-2 with TRBJ2-2; TRBD2 might be the D (6 bases). Germline V gene data show CDR1 as SGHTA and CDR2 as FQGNSA. Trimming removed 5 bases from V and 4 bases from J, with 17 bases in between. The CDR3 length is 16 residues. The CDR3 protein is CASSRTRDSSTGELFF. CDR3 bases: TGTGCCAGCAGCCGAACCCGGGACTCCTCCACCGGGGAGCTGTTTTTT.

A few counts support this clonotype. The chain links TRBV6-2 or TRBV6-3 to TRBJ2-5; D uncertain. The CDR3 contains 14 residues. CDR1 is MNHEY, CDR2 SVGEGT, per germline. V lost 6 bases to trimming and J lost 0 bases, with 11 bases between them. The CDR3 nucleotides are TGTGCCAGCAGCAACCCCCGGTACCAAGAGACCCAGTACTTC. This codes for CASSNPRYQETQYF.

The rearrangement joins TRBV19 to TRBJ1-1, with D unresolved. Germline loops: CDR1 LNHDA, CDR2 SQIVND (reference sequence). This CDR3 is 13 amino acids long. Trimming stripped 5 bases from V and 5 bases from J, with 12 bases between. The DNA for the CDR3 is TGTGCCAGTAGTCCCGGTTACGGTACTGAAGCTTTCTTT. It codes for CASSPGYGTEAFF.

The table lists this clonotype with many counts. The V gene is TRBV28, the J gene TRBJ2-1; possibly TRBD1 for D (5 bases). Deletions cut 3 bases from V and 1 base from J, with 13 bases between. CDR3 length equals 16 residues. Germline CDR1 and CDR2: MDHEN and SYDVKM. The CDR3 DNA follows: TGTGCCAGCAGTTTTCCAAAGGACACATCCTACAATGAGCAGTTCTTC. As protein: CASSFPKDTSYNEQFF.

The CDR3 region is CAIAPPLSYEQYF. Written as DNA, the CDR3 is TGTGCCATCGCCCCTCCCCTCTCCTACGAGCAGTACTTC. The rearrangement joins TRBV28 to TRBJ2-7, with D hard to call. Germline CDR1 is MDHEN and CDR2 is SYDVKM. Trimming shortened V by 10 bases and J by 0 bases, and 13 bases separated the two germline ends. The CDR3 is 13 residues long.

This clonotype was counted a few times. The chain couples TRBV28 to TRBJ2-1, with D perhaps TRBD1 (6 bases). The CDR3 is made up of 14 amino acids. CDR1 is MDHEN, CDR2 SYDVKM, per germline. V was shortened by 7 bases and J by 5 bases, with 15 bases between the two germline ends. This chain's CDR3 is CASTQTGWNNEQFF. The DNA for the CDR3 is TGTGCCAGCACCCAGACAGGTTGGAACAATGAGCAGTTCTTC.

There are many counts of this clonotype. The chain couples TRBV3-1 to TRBJ2-7; D gene unclear. Germline lookup yields CDR1 LGHDT and CDR2 YNNKEL (reference sequence). CDR3 size: 11 residues. V was shortened by 0 bases and J by 3 bases, with 0 bases between the two germline ends. CDR3 in DNA: TGTGCCAGCAGCCAAGACTACGAGCAGTACTTC. It specifies CASSQDYEQYF.

This clonotype has at least ten counts. The chain links TRBV7-2 to TRBJ2-2, with TRBD2 matching 12 bases. CDR1 SGHTA and CDR2 FQGNSA come from the germline V gene. V was pared by 4 bases and J by 1 base, with 7 bases of the junction left unmatched. The CDR3 covers 18 residues. CDR3 sequence reads: CASSSDGLAGQNTGELFF. CDR3 sequence (DNA): TGTGCCAGCAGCTCAGACGGACTAGCGGGACAGAACACCGGGGAGCTGTTTTTT.

This clonotype occurred a few times. The V gene is TRBV12-3 or TRBV12-4, the J gene TRBJ2-1; 9 bases align to TRBD2. The CDR3 sequence is 19 residues long. Trimming took 2 bases from V and 10 from J; bases not matched to a gene: 21. CDR3 in DNA: TGTGCCAGCAGTTTACACCCTGGGATTAGCGGGAGCTCGGTGAAAGAGCAGTTCTTC. Translated: CASSLHPGISGSSVKEQFF.

This clonotype was observed many times. The rearrangement uses TRBV7-2 and TRBJ2-7; D gene uncertain. Looked up from germline, CDR1 is SGHTA and CDR2 is FQGNSA. The germline V and J ends were trimmed by 0 bases and 6 bases, with 3 bases remaining between them. This CDR3 is built from 11 residues. The CDR3 reads CASSLAREQYF. The CDR3 DNA sequence: TGTGCCAGCAGCTTAGCTCGCGAGCAGTACTTC.

This clonotype was seen ten or more times. V is TRBV7-9 and J is TRBJ1-6, with D maybe TRBD1 (6 bases). CDR1 and CDR2 (germline): SEHNR, FQNEAQ (reference sequence). With 3 bases removed from V and 13 bases from J, the gap between germline ends came to 10 bases. CDR3 size: 12 residues. This chain's CDR3 is CASSLQGGPLHF. DNA of the CDR3: TGTGCCAGCAGCTTGCAAGGGGGGCCCCTCCACTTT. Looking up the rest from reference TRBV7-9 and TRBJ1-6 gives the full variable domain: DTGVSQNPRHKITKRGQNVTFRCDPISEHNRLYWYRQTLGQGPEFLTYFQNEAQLEKSRLLSDRFSAERPKGSFSTLEIQRTEQGDSAMYLCASSLQGGPLHFGNGTRLTVT.

This clonotype appeared many times. The chain recombines TRBV7-2 with TRBJ1-1; TRBD1 matches at 9 bases. The V gene end was trimmed by 2 bases and the J gene end by 5 bases; junction bases not matched to a gene: 12. The CDR3 covers 17 residues. Germline CDR1 SGHTA, CDR2 FQGNSA. The chain's CDR3 is CASSLLSQGQGGTEAFF. The CDR3 nucleotides read TGTGCCAGCAGCTTATTATCCCAGGGACAGGGCGGAACTGAAGCTTTCTTT.

This clonotype has more than one count but fewer than ten. The gene calls are TRBV19 and TRBJ1-2, with D possibly matching TRBD1 (5 bases). V was clipped by 4 bases and J by 2 bases, with 14 bases between them. This CDR3 has 15 residues. CDR1 is LNHDA, CDR2 SQIVND, per germline (reference sequence). The CDR3 region is CASSTTWAGNYGYTF. CDR3 sequence (DNA): TGTGCCAGTAGTACTACCTGGGCAGGGAACTATGGCTACACCTTC. The full variable domain, completed using reference TRBV19 and TRBJ1-2, is DGGITQSPKYLFRKEGQNVTLSCEQNLNHDAMYWYRQDPGQGLRLIYYSQIVNDFQKGDIAEGYSVSREKKESFPLTVTSAQKNPTAFYLCASSTTWAGNYGYTFGSGTRLTVV.

In this sample, this clonotype turned up many times. This sequence joins TRBV2 and TRBJ1-4; D is unclear. Germline lookup yields CDR1 SNHLY and CDR2 FYNNEI. This CDR3 region has 16 residues. Trimming took off 4 bases at V and 0 bases at J, with 12 bases between the two ends. The CDR3 region is CASSGVSGATNEKLFF. CDR3 DNA sequence: TGTGCCAGCAGTGGGGTCTCTGGTGCAACTAATGAAAAACTGTTTTTT.

In this sample, this clonotype turned up many times. This chain uses TRBV18 with TRBJ1-1; D remains ambiguous. The CDR3 is 12 residues long. V was shortened by 8 bases and J by 2 bases, with 9 bases between the two germline ends. Germline assignment: CDR1 KGHSH and CDR2 LQKENI. CDR3 bases: TGTGCCAGCCGCGCGGGTAACACTGAAGCTTTCTTT. Protein sequence: CASRAGNTEAFF.

This clonotype was observed many times. This chain joins TRBV12-3 or TRBV12-4 and TRBJ1-2; 12 bases align to TRBD1. The CDR3 has 16 residues. V trimming: 2 bases; J trimming: 5 bases; junction bases outside the gene matches: 6. CDR3 region: CASSLSGTGGRYGYTF. The CDR3 DNA reads TGTGCCAGCAGTTTATCCGGGACAGGGGGCCGGTATGGCTACACCTTC.

Many counts were recorded for this clonotype. This sequence joins TRBV7-2 and TRBJ2-3, with 11 bases fitting TRBD2. Per germline, CDR1 SGHTA and CDR2 FQGNSA. With V trimmed by 3 bases and J by 11 bases, 7 bases remained unmatched. The length of the CDR3 is 14 residues. Here the CDR3 DNA reads TGTGCCAGCAGCTTGAATAGCGGGGGGGGGGGGCAGTATTTT. Translated, it gives CASSLNSGGGGQYF.

This clonotype was found many times. The chain is built from TRBV7-8 and TRBJ1-2; 7 bases map to TRBD1. CDR3 length: 20 residues. Germline V gene data show CDR1 as SGHVS and CDR2 as FQNEAQ. With V trimmed by 0 bases and J by 2 bases, 18 bases remained unmatched. The CDR3 here is CASSLALRDRSRLDNYGYTF. For the CDR3, the DNA is TGTGCCAGCAGCTTAGCGCTAAGGGACAGAAGCCGCCTCGACAACTATGGCTACACCTTC.

In this sample, this clonotype turned up many times. This rearrangement joins TRBV4-1 to TRBJ2-3; 11 positions agree with TRBD2. J lost 3 bases, V lost 2 bases, and 10 bases had no gene match. The CDR3 contains 18 residues. From germline, CDR1 is MGHRA and CDR2 YSYEKL. CDR3 sequence (DNA): TGCGCCAGCAGCCAACGATTGACTAGCGGGACATCGACAGATACGCAGTATTTT. It encodes CASSQRLTSGTSTDTQYF.

This clonotype occurred many times. The V and J genes are TRBV7-2 and TRBJ1-4, with 8 positions matching TRBD1. The J segment lost 7 bases and the V segment lost 7 bases, leaving 8 bases of the junction unmatched. The CDR3 spans 14 residues. Germline loops: CDR1 SGHTA, CDR2 FQGNSA. CDR3 sequence (DNA): TGTGCCAGCAAGTCACAGGGGGGAGTTGAAAAACTGTTTTTT. Translated, it gives CASKSQGGVEKLFF.

In this sample, this clonotype turned up a few times. The V call is TRBV5-1, the J call TRBJ1-1, with 11 bases that match TRBD1. With 6 bases clipped from V and 5 bases from J, the junction kept 6 bases outside the gene matches. The germline V gene encodes CDR1 SGHRS and CDR2 YFSETQ. The CDR3 spans 14 residues. CDR3 protein: CASKTDRGRTEAFF. The CDR3 DNA reads as TGCGCCAGCAAAACGGACAGGGGGCGGACTGAAGCTTTCTTT.

As regards this clonotype: The CDR3 does not close with the conserved phenylalanine or tryptophan, likely indicating a read error. The genes are TRBV12-3 or TRBV12-4 and TRBJ2-7; TRBD2 matches at 13 bases. The CDR3 runs to 15 residues. J lost 6 bases, V lost 4 bases, and 6 bases had no gene match. Written as DNA, the CDR3 is TGTGCCAGCAGTTCGGGACTAGCGGGACTCCCCGAGCAGTACTAC. Translated, it gives CASSSGLAGLPEQYY.

This clonotype was observed many times. The chain joins TRBV7-2 to TRBJ2-5; the match to TRBD1 covers 7 bases. V was clipped by 6 bases and J by 5 bases; unmatched bases: 6. The CDR3 has 13 residues. The germline CDR1 and CDR2 sequences are SGHTA and FQGNSA. The CDR3 sequence is CASSRQGLETQYF. The CDR3 nucleotides are TGTGCCAGCAGTAGACAGGGATTGGAGACCCAGTACTTC.

Ten or more counts support this clonotype. The chain has TRBV6-5 and TRBJ1-2; 7 nucleotides agree with TRBD1. The CDR3 is made up of 14 amino acids. CDR1 and CDR2 from the germline V gene are MNHEY and SVGAGI. After removal of 5 bases from V and 1 base from J, the junction contained 4 bases not matched to a gene. CDR3 DNA: TGTGCCAGCAGTCGCGGGACAGTTAACTATGGCTACACCTTC. Translated, it gives CASSRGTVNYGYTF.

This clonotype has ten or more counts. The J gene is TRBJ1-5, the V gene TRBV6-1, with unresolved D. This CDR3 is built from 13 residues. V lost 3 bases and J lost 3, with 6 bases in between. Germline-derived CDR1 and CDR2 are MNHNS and SASEGT. Written as DNA, the CDR3 is TGTGCCAGCAGTGACTCTTACAATCAGCCCCAGCATTTT. It is translated as CASSDSYNQPQHF.

The V gene is TRBV11-2, the J gene TRBJ2-7; weak D call: TRBD2 (7 bases). Germline CDR1 is SGHAT and CDR2 is FQNNGV. Trimming cost V 0 bases and J 4 bases, with 16 bases left between them. The CDR3 has 16 amino acids. This CDR3 reads CASSLDRGLGGYEQYF. The CDR3 coding sequence is TGTGCCAGCAGCTTAGATCGCGGACTAGGGGGTTACGAGCAGTACTTC.